These 22 T cell receptor beta chains were all obtained from the same sample, sequenced in a study of spatial heterogeneity in lung cancer. Time point given: sample taken at primary tumor resection. Using its own MiXCR run on the 5' RACE reads, TCRdb lists one record per CDR3 protein. The sample records about 35,000 distinct CDR3 sequences, 2.5% to 3.5% being singletons. The starting material was normal lung tissue next to the tumor, obtained at surgery. These TCRs come from a male donor with early-stage non-small cell lung cancer.

This clonotype was observed many times. This chain connects TRBV4-1 to TRBJ1-6; TRBD1 is a possible D gene (6 bases). Looked up from germline, CDR1 is MGHRA and CDR2 is YSYEKL. This CDR3 has 15 residues. The V gene lost 2 bases and the J gene lost 7 bases, with 12 bases spanning the gap. In nucleotides, the CDR3 is TGCGCCAGCAGCCAACTACAGGGAGGGAATTCACCCCTCCACTTT. It translates to CASSQLQGGNSPLHF.

This clonotype was detected many times. The V call is TRBV4-1, the J call TRBJ2-7, with D perhaps matching TRBD2 (6 bases). V was trimmed by 1 base and J by 5 bases, leaving 12 bases between them. The CDR3 is made up of 14 amino acids. Germline lookup yields CDR1 MGHRA and CDR2 YSYEKL. This chain's CDR3 is CASSQAAGIDEQYF. The CDR3 DNA reads as TGCGCCAGCAGCCAAGCCGCGGGGATTGACGAGCAGTACTTC.

This clonotype was seen a few times. The CDR3 coding sequence is TGTGCCAGCAGCGCCCAACAGGGAGACGGCTACACCTTC. Encoded protein: CASSAQQGDGYTF. This chain connects TRBV7-6 to TRBJ1-2, with TRBD1 as a possible D gene (6 bases). V gave up 5 bases and J gave up 8 bases, with 15 bases separating them. The CDR3 has 13 residues. Germline V gene data show CDR1 as SGHVS and CDR2 as FNYEAQ.

The chain is built from TRBV20-1 and TRBJ2-3, with D unclear. The germline V gene encodes CDR1 DFQATT and CDR2 SNEGSKA (reference sequence). V was cut by 6 bases and J by 1 base, with 11 bases left in between. The CDR3 consists of 13 residues. The CDR3 coding sequence is TGCAGTGCGCGGACCGATGGCACAGATACGCAGTATTTT. Encoded protein: CSARTDGTDTQYF.

In its sample, this clonotype was seen many times. This sequence joins TRBV5-6 and TRBJ1-5; D is perhaps TRBD1 (5 bases). CDR3 length: 14 residues. V was cut by 0 bases and J by 5 bases, with 9 bases left in between. From germline, CDR1 is SGHDT and CDR2 YYEEEE. CDR3 bases: TGTGCCAGCAGCTTGGTGACAGCGGATCAGCCCCAGCATTTT. Protein: CASSLVTADQPQHF.

There are many counts of this clonotype. The chain links TRBV7-9 to TRBJ2-7; perhaps TRBD1 as D (6 bases). V was pared by 5 bases and J by 0 bases, with 11 bases between. CDR3 length: 14 amino acids. Per the germline V gene, CDR1 is SEHNR and CDR2 is FQNEAQ (reference sequence). The CDR3 protein is CASSQQGNSYEQYF. DNA for the CDR3: TGTGCCAGCAGCCAACAGGGCAACTCCTACGAGCAGTACTTC.

This clonotype appeared many times. This rearrangement joins TRBV20-1 to TRBJ2-6; D not resolved. Germline V gene data show CDR1 as DFQATT and CDR2 as SNEGSKA (reference sequence). This CDR3 spans 14 amino acids. Trimming shortened V by 0 bases and J by 0 bases, and 3 bases separated the two germline ends. The CDR3 coding sequence is TGCAGTGCTAGAGACAGCTCTGGGGCCAACGTCCTGACTTTC. Translating it yields CSARDSSGANVLTF.

This clonotype was picked up a small number of times. The genes are TRBV7-9 and TRBJ1-1; 10 positions agree with TRBD1. The germline gives CDR1 SEHNR, CDR2 FQNEAQ (reference sequence). The CDR3 has 14 amino acids. The V gene end was trimmed by 6 bases and the J gene end by 2 bases; junction bases not matched to a gene: 3. The CDR3 coding sequence is TGTGCCAGCAGACGACAGGGGGCCAACACTGAAGCTTTCTTT. Its protein is CASRRQGANTEAFF.

This clonotype was seen at least ten times. CDR3 loop: CASRRDRGKTEAFF. In DNA form, the CDR3 reads TGTGCCAGCAGACGGGACAGGGGAAAAACTGAAGCTTTCTTT. The chain combines TRBV7-9 with TRBJ1-1, with 10 bases fitting TRBD1. The V gene end was trimmed by 6 bases and the J gene end by 5 bases; junction bases not matched to a gene: 6. There are 14 residues in the CDR3. The germline gives CDR1 SEHNR, CDR2 FQNEAQ (reference sequence).

A note on this clonotype: Just one base apart from a much larger clone, this may be a read error. V is TRBV18 and J is TRBJ1-1; D unclear. The CDR3 is made up of 15 amino acids. The germline V gene encodes CDR1 KGHSH and CDR2 LQKENI. With 5 bases removed from V and 4 bases from J, the gap between germline ends came to 17 bases. CDR3 protein: CASSSTSEVRTEAFF. CDR3 in DNA: TGTGCCAGCTCATCGACATCAGAGGTACGCACTGAAGCTTTCTTT.

This clonotype was counted many times. The chain links TRBV6-5 to TRBJ2-2; no clear D. The CDR3 is 13 residues long. Germline lookup yields CDR1 MNHEY and CDR2 SVGAGI. V was cut by 7 bases and J by 4 bases, with 10 bases left in between. The CDR3 nucleotides read TGTGCCAGCATGGGGTCGGGCACCGGGGAGCTGTTTTTT. Translated: CASMGSGTGELFF.

This clonotype was recorded many times. The CDR3 DNA reads as TGTGCCAGCAGAACGGTCGATAACTATGGCTACACCTTC. Its protein is CASRTVDNYGYTF. The gene calls are TRBV6-2 or TRBV6-3 and TRBJ1-2, with D unclear. The CDR3 consists of 13 residues. With 6 bases removed from V and 1 base from J, the gap between germline ends came to 9 bases. The V gene's germline CDR1 is MNHEY and CDR2 SVGEGT.

This clonotype was seen at least ten times. This chain uses TRBV28 with TRBJ2-7; 7 bases match TRBD2. Germline CDR1 MDHEN, CDR2 SYDVKM. This CDR3 is built from 12 residues. V trimming: 6 bases; J trimming: 3 bases; junction bases outside the gene matches: 2. The CDR3 DNA is TGTGCCAGCAGATTAGCGGGCTACGAGCAGTACTTC. It codes for CASRLAGYEQYF.

The chain combines TRBV9 with TRBJ2-1; D ambiguous. V lost 0 bases, J lost 7 bases, and 17 bases lay in between. The CDR3 contains 16 residues. CDR1 SGDLS and CDR2 YYNGEE come from the germline V gene. The CDR3 DNA reads as TGTGCCAGCAGCGTAGAAGGGTCCCCCGGCGGAAATGAGCAGTTCTTC. Protein sequence: CASSVEGSPGGNEQFF.

This clonotype has at least ten counts. The chain recombines TRBV28 with TRBJ2-1, with 13 nucleotides matching TRBD2. Germline values: CDR1 MDHEN, CDR2 SYDVKM. V lost 1 base to trimming and J lost 14 bases; unmatched junction nucleotides: 17. The CDR3 length is 18 residues. CDR3 in amino acids: CASSLSTGLAGENGLEFF. CDR3 DNA: TGTGCCAGCAGTTTATCGACAGGACTAGCGGGAGAAAACGGGCTGGAGTTCTTC.

There are many counts of this clonotype. The rearrangement joins TRBV4-2 to TRBJ2-7; TRBD1 might be the D (5 bases). The germline V gene encodes CDR1 LGHNA and CDR2 YNFKEQ. This CDR3 spans 14 amino acids. Trimming took 1 base from V and 3 from J, leaving 10 bases between them. The CDR3 protein is CASSQGTGRYEQYF. The CDR3 DNA reads TGTGCCAGCAGCCAAGGTACAGGTCGCTACGAGCAGTACTTC.

This clonotype was counted between two and nine times. The chain uses TRBV20-1 and TRBJ2-3; 13 positions match TRBD2. With 6 bases clipped from V and 3 bases from J, the junction kept 6 bases outside the gene matches. Germline-derived CDR1 and CDR2 are DFQATT and SNEGSKA (reference sequence). The CDR3 consists of 15 residues. Here the CDR3 reads CSAIMTSGGTDTQYF. Written as DNA, the CDR3 is TGCAGTGCCATTATGACTAGCGGGGGGACAGATACGCAGTATTTT.

At least ten counts were recorded for this clonotype. This sequence joins TRBV20-1 and TRBJ2-1; no clear D gene. The CDR3 runs to 13 residues. CDR1 and CDR2 from the germline V gene are DFQATT and SNEGSKA (reference sequence). V was cut by 5 bases and J by 4 bases, with 12 bases left in between. The CDR3 sequence: CSAPSALYNEQFF. The CDR3 bases are TGCAGTGCTCCCTCCGCTCTTTACAATGAGCAGTTCTTC.

This clonotype was seen repeatedly, ten times or more. This sequence joins TRBV3-1 and TRBJ2-6; D remains ambiguous. This CDR3 contains 14 residues. V was clipped by 8 bases and J by 0 bases, with 8 bases between them. Looked up from germline, CDR1 is LGHDT and CDR2 is YNNKEL (reference sequence). CDR3 region: CASGPVSGANVLTF. The DNA for the CDR3 is TGTGCCAGCGGCCCTGTCTCTGGGGCCAACGTCCTGACTTTC.

This clonotype occurred many times. The rearrangement uses TRBV7-3 and TRBJ1-6; perhaps TRBD1 as D (6 bases). CDR1 is SGHTA, CDR2 FQGTGA, per germline. V shed 5 bases and J shed 10 bases, with 15 bases lying between them. CDR3 length: 14 residues. The CDR3 nucleotides read TGTGCCAGCAGCGTACAGGGTATAGGATCACCCCTCCACTTT. Encoded protein: CASSVQGIGSPLHF.

This clonotype occurred many times. The chain recombines TRBV4-1 with TRBJ1-2; the D is unclear. The CDR3 contains 15 residues. Between the trimmed V and J ends, which lost 1 base and 6 bases, there was a span of 15 bases. Per the germline V gene, CDR1 is MGHRA and CDR2 is YSYEKL. The CDR3 here is CASSQGVTSFHGYTF. The CDR3 nucleotides read TGCGCCAGCAGCCAAGGAGTAACATCTTTTCATGGCTACACCTTC.

This clonotype was picked up many times. V and J are TRBV28 and TRBJ2-1, with 12 bases fitting TRBD2. Trimming removed 6 bases from V and 8 bases from J; junction bases left unmatched: 11. The CDR3 is made up of 16 amino acids. Germline V lookup: CDR1 MDHEN, CDR2 SYDVKM. The CDR3 bases are TGTGCCAGCAGGGTTACTAGCGGGAGGATGAATGATGAGCAGTTCTTC. It specifies CASRVTSGRMNDEQFF.